These 2 T cell receptor beta chains were sequenced from one sample in a study of T cells in Graves' hyperthyroidism and ophthalmopathy. Authors of the study amplified TCR beta CDR3 regions from RNA transcripts. HTBI primers were employed in a first-round RT-PCR of the TCR CDR3. TCRdb independently ran MiXCR on the multiplex PCR reads; one entry per CDR3 protein. Of around 500,000 distinct CDR3 sequences listed, around 15% are singletons. Source material: blood. These receptors all come from a woman in her late teens or twenties with Graves' hyperthyroidism.

This clonotype occurred a few times. The CDR3 is CAISDSGSPRDTGELFF. CDR3 nucleotides: TGTGCCATCAGTGATAGCGGGAGCCCCAGGGACACCGGGGAGCTGTTTTTT. V gene TRBV10-3 combines with J gene TRBJ2-2; 9 bases are shared with TRBD2. Germline V gene lookup returns CDR1 ENHRY and CDR2 SYGVKD. Losses at the gene ends were 3 bases for V and 3 bases for J; bases not matched to a gene: 8. The CDR3 covers 17 residues.

This clonotype has at least ten counts. The rearrangement joins TRBV18 to TRBJ2-7; perhaps TRBD1 as D (6 bases). The CDR3 sequence is 15 residues long. Trimming stripped 6 bases from V and 2 bases from J, with 17 bases between. Germline CDR1 reads KGHSH; CDR2 reads LQKENI. The CDR3 region has the DNA TGTGCCAGCTCCCCAGCCGGGACACGGGCCTACGAGCAGTACTTC. This translates into CASSPAGTRAYEQYF.